The 27 T cell receptor beta chains presented below share a single source sample, sequenced in a study of blood T cell repertoires in COVID-19 (dated by TCRdb to 2019 to 2021). The library was built by means of the immunoSEQ multiplex PCR assay. TCRdb provides this immuneACCESS table in a form limited to in-frame rearrangements. Some clones are lacking; in checked studies, under half of them reflect an unresolved V gene, and why the rest are absent is not known. For this sample the table gives about 300,000 clones, of which roughly nine tenths were detected only once. The leading ten clones occupy 1.5% to 2% of the sample. The material sequenced was peripheral blood. These receptors all stem from a woman between 25 and 40 years old with COVID-19, enrolled during active disease.

The V call is TRBV27, the J call TRBJ2-7; 8 bases align to TRBD1. This CDR3 spans 13 amino acids. J gave up 2 bases and V 7 bases, and 4 bases lay outside the gene matches. Germline lookup yields CDR1 MNHEY and CDR2 SMNVEV (reference sequence). In nucleotides, the CDR3 is TGTGCCAGCAATTTGACAGGGGCCTACGAGCAGTACTTC. Its translation is CASNLTGAYEQYF.

This chain uses TRBV19 with TRBJ1-6, with TRBD1 matching 9 bases. The length of the CDR3 is 16 residues. After removal of 4 bases from V and 8 bases from J, the junction contained 9 bases not matched to a gene. Germline-derived CDR1 and CDR2 are LNHDA and SQIVND (reference sequence). The CDR3 sequence: CASSRPGQGGYSPLHF. DNA for the CDR3: TGTGCCAGTAGTAGGCCGGGACAGGGTGGCTATTCACCCCTCCACTTT.

V gene TRBV7-2 combines with J gene TRBJ2-7, with D possibly matching TRBD2 (5 bases). This CDR3 is 10 amino acids long. Germline CDR1 reads SGHTA; CDR2 reads FQGNSA. CDR3 sequence reads: CASSPRTRGV. Written as DNA, the CDR3 is TGTGCCAGCAGCCCACGGACTCGCGGGGTC.

The chain couples TRBV7-6 to TRBJ2-5; 8 bases are a match to TRBD2. CDR1 SGHVS and CDR2 FNYEAQ come from the germline V gene. The CDR3 extends over 17 amino acids. With V trimmed by 0 bases and J by 2 bases, 8 bases remained unmatched. CDR3 nucleotides: TGTGCCAGCAGCTTAGCGCTGGGTAGCGGGGAACAAGAGACCCAGTACTTC. Protein product: CASSLALGSGEQETQYF.

This sequence joins TRBV19 and TRBJ1-5; D gene unclear. V was trimmed by 3 bases and J by 4 bases, leaving 4 bases between them. The germline gives CDR1 LNHDA, CDR2 SQIVND (reference sequence). There are 12 residues in the CDR3. CDR3: CASSMRNQPQHF. The DNA for the CDR3 is TGTGCCAGTAGTATGAGGAATCAGCCCCAGCATTTT.

This chain connects TRBV15 to TRBJ1-6, with D unresolved. V was cut by 0 bases and J by 7 bases, with 7 bases left in between. CDR1 and CDR2 from the germline V gene are LNHNV and YYDKDF (reference sequence). CDR3 length: 14 amino acids. The CDR3 region has the DNA TGTGCCACCAGCAGAGATTTCCAAAATTCACCCCTCCACTTT. Translating gives CATSRDFQNSPLHF.

Regarding this clone: Other DNA sequences from this sample encode an identical CDR3 as well. The chain is built from TRBV2 and TRBJ1-5, with unresolved D. The ends were cut back, 2 bases at V and 2 bases at J, with 4 bases in the middle. The germline CDR1 and CDR2 sequences are SNHLY and FYNNEI. CDR3 length: 13 residues. The CDR3 DNA is TGTGCCAGCAGTGAAATAGGCAATCAGCCCCAGCATTTT. Encoded protein: CASSEIGNQPQHF.

This chain joins TRBV3-1 (or the pseudogene TRBV3-2) and TRBJ1-2, with a weak D call TRBD1 (6 bases). V lost 2 bases, J lost 6 bases, and 10 bases lay in between. Germline-derived CDR1 and CDR2 are LGHDT and YNNKEL (reference sequence). The CDR3 covers 13 residues. The chain's CDR3 is CASSQTGKHGYTF. CDR3 DNA: TGTGCCAGCAGCCAAACAGGGAAGCATGGCTACACCTTC.

V and J are TRBV7-8 and TRBJ1-1, with D possibly matching TRBD1 (5 bases). Trimming took 0 bases from V and 5 from J, leaving 13 bases between them. Per the germline V gene, CDR1 is SGHVS and CDR2 is FQNEAQ. The CDR3 loop spans 15 amino acids. CDR3: CASSLARGGKTEAFF. As DNA, the CDR3 is TGTGCCAGCAGCTTAGCGAGGGGCGGGAAGACTGAAGCTTTCTTT. The whole variable domain, filled in from reference TRBV7-8 and TRBJ1-1, reads GAGVSQSPRYKVAKRGQDVALRCDPISGHVSLFWYQQALGQGPEFLTYFQNEAQLDKSGLPSDRFFAERPEGSVSTLKIQRTQQEDSAVYLCASSLARGGKTEAFFGQGTRLTVV.

V and J are TRBV7-9 and TRBJ2-3, with 7 bases identical to TRBD1. This CDR3 is built from 15 residues. V lost 5 bases and J lost 1; bases outside the gene matches: 6. CDR1 SEHNR and CDR2 FQNEAQ come from the germline V gene (reference sequence). CDR3 amino acids: CASSTHRGGTDTQYF. Written as DNA, the CDR3 is TGTGCCAGCAGCACACACAGGGGTGGCACAGATACGCAGTATTTT.

Comments on this clone: Other DNA sequences in this sample translate to the same CDR3. The chain links TRBV5-1 to TRBJ2-3; 11 positions match TRBD1. CDR3 length: 15 amino acids. Germline V gene sequence: CDR1 SGHRS, CDR2 YFSETQ. V lost 2 bases to trimming and J lost 4 bases; unmatched junction nucleotides: 3. CDR3 sequence (DNA): TGCGCCAGCAGCTTAGGGACAGGGGGTCCAGATACGCAGTATTTT. This gives the protein CASSLGTGGPDTQYF.

The rearrangement uses TRBV3-1 (or the pseudogene TRBV3-2) and TRBJ1-1; D remains unclear. The CDR3 is 14 residues long. With 3 bases removed from V and 0 bases from J, the gap between germline ends came to 8 bases. From germline, CDR1 is LGHDT and CDR2 YNNKEL (reference sequence). DNA for the CDR3: TGTGCCAGCAGCCAGCGGGGTTTGAACACTGAAGCTTTCTTT. Its protein is CASSQRGLNTEAFF.

The chain is built from TRBV3-1 (or the pseudogene TRBV3-2) and TRBJ1-5, with a weak D call TRBD1 (5 bases). CDR1 and CDR2 (germline): LGHDT, YNNKEL (reference sequence). The V and J ends lost 3 bases and 7 bases respectively, with 13 bases between them. The CDR3 has 14 amino acids. CDR3 loop: CASSQGRGGQPQHF. DNA of the CDR3: TGTGCCAGCAGCCAGGGGAGGGGAGGACAGCCCCAGCATTTT.

J is TRBJ2-5 and V is TRBV3-1 (or the pseudogene TRBV3-2); D gene unclear. Germline assignment: CDR1 LGHDT and CDR2 YNNKEL (reference sequence). The V end lost 2 bases, the J end lost 5 bases, and 6 bases lay between the germline ends. The CDR3 has 12 amino acids. The CDR3 sequence is CASSQIRETQYF. The CDR3 bases are TGTGCCAGCAGCCAAATACGGGAGACCCAGTACTTC.

The rearrangement uses TRBV2 and TRBJ1-1; unclear D gene. The CDR3 length is 14 residues. CDR1 and CDR2 from the germline V gene are SNHLY and FYNNEI. The V and J ends lost 2 bases and 1 base respectively, with 8 bases between them. CDR3 DNA sequence: TGTGCCAGCAGTGAAAGACTTCCGAACACTGAAGCTTTCTTT. Translation: CASSERLPNTEAFF.

The chain employs TRBV20-1 and TRBJ1-3; D uncertain. This CDR3 has 11 residues. V shed 3 bases and J shed 4 bases, with 4 bases lying between them. CDR1 is DFQATT and CDR2 is SNEGSKA in the germline V gene (reference sequence). As DNA, the CDR3 is TGCAGTGCTAGGGAGGGAAACACCATATATTTT. It specifies CSAREGNTIYF.

The chain combines TRBV5-1 with TRBJ2-1, with D tentatively TRBD2 (5 bases). Trimming shortened V by 0 bases and J by 7 bases, and 5 bases separated the two germline ends. Looked up from germline, CDR1 is SGHRS and CDR2 is YFSETQ. CDR3 size: 12 residues. The CDR3 region is CASSLGTNEQFF. CDR3 bases: TGCGCCAGCAGCTTGGGGACTAATGAGCAGTTCTTC.

The V and J genes are TRBV6-5 and TRBJ1-5; unclear D gene. Per the germline V gene, CDR1 is MNHEY and CDR2 is SVGAGI. Trimming took 0 bases from V and 2 from J, leaving 5 bases between them. The CDR3 is made up of 14 amino acids. The CDR3 DNA reads as TGTGCCAGCAGTTACTCGCAGGGCAATCAGCCCCAGCATTTT. Encoded protein: CASSYSQGNQPQHF.

The chain links TRBV6-1 to TRBJ2-5; 8 nucleotides match TRBD1. The CDR3 has 15 residues. V gave up 2 bases and J gave up 3 bases; unmatched junction bases: 5. Germline CDR1 and CDR2: MNHNS and SASEGT. In DNA form, the CDR3 reads TGTGCCAGCAGTGAAACTGGACAGGGTGAAGAGACCCAGTACTTC. This translates into CASSETGQGEETQYF.

The chain couples TRBV5-5 to TRBJ1-5; the match to TRBD1 covers 8 bases. Germline V CDR1 and CDR2: SGHKS, YYEKEE (reference sequence). The CDR3 is 14 residues long. The trim removed 4 bases at V and 5 bases at J, leaving 5 bases unmatched. In nucleotides, the CDR3 is TGTGCCAGCAGCCCGGACAGGGAAGATCAGCCCCAGCATTTT. As protein: CASSPDREDQPQHF.

The chain combines TRBV4-3 with TRBJ2-5; 8 bases agree with TRBD2. CDR3 length: 15 residues. V trimming: 4 bases; J trimming: 2 bases; junction bases outside the gene matches: 6. Germline values: CDR1 LGHNA, CDR2 YSLEER. The CDR3 sequence is CASSLAGLPQETQYF. CDR3 DNA: TGCGCCAGCAGCCTAGCGGGACTCCCGCAAGAGACCCAGTACTTC.

The V call is TRBV11-1, the J call TRBJ1-4; a possible D gene is TRBD1 (6 bases). This CDR3 spans 15 amino acids. Germline V lookup: CDR1 SGHAT, CDR2 FQDESV (reference sequence). Between the trimmed V and J ends, which lost 4 bases and 5 bases, there was a span of 14 bases. CDR3: CASSSGQYLNEKLFF. CDR3 in DNA: TGTGCCAGCAGCTCCGGACAGTACCTGAATGAAAAACTGTTTTTT.

V and J are TRBV3-1 (or the pseudogene TRBV3-2) and TRBJ2-3, with TRBD2 matching 11 bases. V trimming: 2 bases; J trimming: 0 bases; junction bases outside the gene matches: 10. This CDR3 is built from 19 residues. Germline CDR1 reads LGHDT; CDR2 reads YNNKEL (reference sequence). The CDR3 spells CASSQLFSGGANSTDTQYF. CDR3 DNA: TGTGCCAGCAGCCAATTATTTAGCGGGGGGGCCAACAGCACAGATACGCAGTATTTT.

V is TRBV4-2 and J is TRBJ1-1; D perhaps matches TRBD1 (6 bases). Per germline, CDR1 LGHNA and CDR2 YNFKEQ. Trimming cost V 4 bases and J 1 base, with 13 bases left between them. This CDR3 has 15 residues. The CDR3 here is CASSRIQGSNTEAFF. CDR3 DNA: TGTGCCAGCAGCCGCATACAGGGATCGAACACTGAAGCTTTCTTT.

Points on this clone: The same CDR3 also results from other DNA sequences found in this sample. This sequence joins TRBV2 and TRBJ2-7, with D maybe TRBD1 (5 bases). Trimming left V 4 bases short and J 3 bases short, with 10 bases between. CDR1 and CDR2 from the germline V gene are SNHLY and FYNNEI. The CDR3 spans 13 residues. This CDR3 is CASSVYRSYEQYF. The CDR3 region has the DNA TGTGCCAGCAGTGTATACAGGAGCTACGAGCAGTACTTC.

CDR3 protein: CASDYLLRGGVGDGYTF. CDR3 nucleotides: TGTGCCAGCGACTACCTTTTAAGGGGAGGGGTCGGGGATGGCTACACCTTC. The chain combines TRBV5-6 with TRBJ1-2; possible D gene TRBD1, 5 bases. Germline CDR1 SGHDT, CDR2 YYEEEE. Trimming left V 7 bases short and J 6 bases short, with 28 bases between. This CDR3 has 17 residues. Variable domain in full (rest from reference TRBV5-6 and TRBJ1-2): DAGVTQSPTHLIKTRGQQVTLRCSPKSGHDTVSWYQQALGQGPQFIFQYYEEEERQRGNFPDRFSGHQFPNYSSELNVNALLLGDSALYLCASDYLLRGGVGDGYTFGSGTRLTVV.

A few counts support this clone. The chain has TRBV5-4 and TRBJ2-5; TRBD1 matches 7 bases. In germline, CDR1 is SGHNT, CDR2 YYREEE (reference sequence). Trimming took 2 bases from V and 4 from J; bases not matched to a gene: 5. CDR3 size: 14 residues. This CDR3 reads CASSFSTGRETQYF. CDR3 nucleotides: TGTGCCAGCAGCTTCTCGACAGGGCGAGAGACCCAGTACTTC. Full variable domain (remainder filled in from reference TRBV5-4 and TRBJ2-5): ETGVTQSPTHLIKTRGQQVTLRCSSQSGHNTVSWYQQALGQGPQFIFQYYREEENGRGNFPPRFSGLQFPNYSSELNVNALELDDSALYLCASSFSTGRETQYFGPGTRLLVL.